Shown below are 23 T cell receptor beta chains from a single sample sequenced in a study of cytomegalovirus exposure and HLA in healthy donors. Using immunoSEQ multiplex PCR, the repertoire was profiled, and TCRdb retains in-frame clones only, with some absent. The data show a few hundred thousand clones, around 90% seen once. The sample was PBMCs. All receptors derive from a woman under 30 in good health and CMV-seronegative.

The chain employs TRBV7-3 and TRBJ2-1; 12 nucleotides agree with TRBD2. In germline, CDR1 is SGHTA, CDR2 FQGTGA. Unmatched junction bases numbered 6, after V lost 5 bases and J lost 7 bases. There are 15 residues in the CDR3. CDR3 DNA: TGTGCCAGCAGCGTCAGACTAGCGGGAGTGAATGAGCAGTTCTTC. It specifies CASSVRLAGVNEQFF.

The chain uses TRBV6-1 and TRBJ2-1; the D gene is possibly TRBD2 (5 bases). This CDR3 comprises 13 residues. With 6 bases removed from V and 9 bases from J, the gap between germline ends came to 15 bases. Germline CDR1 and CDR2: MNHNS and SASEGT. The CDR3 nucleotides read TGTGCCAGCAGCGGGATTGGAGTCCGTGAGCAGTTCTTC. Residues: CASSGIGVREQFF.

The V gene is TRBV5-6, the J gene TRBJ1-5; 12 positions agree with TRBD1. Germline CDR1 reads SGHDT; CDR2 reads YYEEEE. The CDR3 has 15 amino acids. The J segment lost 4 bases and the V segment lost 4 bases, leaving 3 bases of the junction unmatched. CDR3 nucleotides: TGTGCCAGCAGCCGGGACAGGGGGCCTAATCAGCCCCAGCATTTT. It is translated as CASSRDRGPNQPQHF.

In nucleotides, the CDR3 is TGTGCCATCAAGGTGGACAGGAGCAATTCTAACTATGGCTACACCTTC. Its translation: CAIKVDRSNSNYGYTF. The chain has TRBV10-3 and TRBJ1-2, with TRBD1 matching over 7 bases. Germline loops: CDR1 ENHRY, CDR2 SYGVKD. Unmatched junction bases numbered 11, after V lost 7 bases and J lost 0 bases. The CDR3 length is 16 residues.

This clone was observed once. V usage is TRBV19 and J usage is TRBJ2-2; 9 nucleotides align to TRBD1. CDR1 LNHDA and CDR2 SQIVND come from the germline V gene (reference sequence). Losses at the gene ends were 7 bases for V and 5 bases for J; bases not matched to a gene: 11. This CDR3 contains 16 residues. The CDR3 sequence: CASIQRDRAGTGELFF. In DNA, the CDR3 is TGTGCCAGTATCCAGAGGGACAGGGCGGGAACCGGGGAGCTGTTTTTT.

The V call is TRBV5-1, the J call TRBJ2-2; tentative D call: TRBD2 (6 bases). Trimming stripped 4 bases from V and 5 bases from J, with 15 bases between. Germline values: CDR1 SGHRS, CDR2 YFSETQ. This CDR3 is built from 15 residues. CDR3 sequence: CASSGASVPTGELFF. The CDR3 nucleotides are TGCGCCAGCAGCGGTGCTAGCGTACCAACCGGGGAGCTGTTTTTT.

V and J are TRBV6-1 and TRBJ2-3, with 7 bases matching TRBD2. There are 17 residues in the CDR3. Looked up from germline, CDR1 is MNHNS and CDR2 is SASEGT. J lost 4 bases, V lost 2 bases, and 12 bases had no gene match. CDR3 sequence reads: CASSELGVAGRADTQYF. The DNA for the CDR3 is TGTGCCAGCAGTGAATTGGGAGTGGCAGGGAGGGCAGATACGCAGTATTTT.

Here the CDR3 reads CASSFGPATGARSPLHF. DNA for the CDR3: TGTGCCAGCAGTTTTGGGCCCGCTACAGGGGCAAGATCACCCCTCCACTTT. This chain connects TRBV27 to TRBJ1-6; 7 nucleotides line up with TRBD1. Germline assignment: CDR1 MNHEY and CDR2 SMNVEV (reference sequence). The CDR3 spans 17 residues. Trimming removed 3 bases from V and 10 bases from J; junction bases left unmatched: 15.

The V gene is TRBV6-4, the J gene TRBJ1-1, with D possibly TRBD1 on 5 matching bases. V lost 5 bases and J lost 4, with 11 bases in between. Germline V lookup: CDR1 MRHNA, CDR2 SNTAGT. The CDR3 covers 13 residues. DNA for the CDR3: TGTGCCAGCAGTTTAACGGGGGGCACTGAAGCTTTCTTT. Encoded protein: CASSLTGGTEAFF.

This clone has just one count. The gene calls are TRBV6-1 and TRBJ1-3; 12 nucleotides agree with TRBD1. After removal of 5 bases from V and 4 bases from J, the junction contained 3 bases not matched to a gene. This CDR3 contains 15 residues. The germline CDR1 and CDR2 sequences are MNHNS and SASEGT. Here the CDR3 DNA reads TGTGCCAGCAGTAGGGGACAGGGGGCGGGAAACACCATATATTTT. Translating it yields CASSRGQGAGNTIYF.

The chain recombines TRBV7-8 with TRBJ1-5; D is undetermined. The CDR3 consists of 13 residues. V was clipped by 6 bases and J by 5 bases, with 11 bases between them. CDR1 and CDR2 (germline): SGHVS, FQNEAQ. Here the CDR3 reads CASSKATYQPQHF. DNA for the CDR3: TGTGCCAGCAGTAAAGCGACGTATCAGCCCCAGCATTTT.

The chain employs TRBV18 and TRBJ2-4; D is ambiguous. The CDR3 is 17 amino acids. Trimming removed 3 bases from V and 6 bases from J, with 21 bases in between. Germline V lookup: CDR1 KGHSH, CDR2 LQKENI. Here the CDR3 reads CASSPPFGHLRGNIQYF. The CDR3 DNA is TGTGCCAGCTCACCCCCGTTCGGCCACCTCCGCGGAAACATTCAGTACTTC.

The chain couples TRBV7-2 to TRBJ1-1, with a tentative D call TRBD1 (5 bases). The V gene's germline CDR1 is SGHTA and CDR2 FQGNSA. V was pared by 5 bases and J by 8 bases, with 9 bases between. CDR3 length equals 11 residues. The CDR3 sequence: CASSPNREAFF. CDR3 bases: TGTGCCAGCAGCCCTAACAGGGAAGCTTTCTTT. Complete variable domain (other parts from reference TRBV7-2 and TRBJ1-1): GAGVSQSPSNKVTEKGKDVELRCDPISGHTALYWYRQSLGQGLEFLIYFQGNSAPDKSGLPSDRFSAERTGGSVSTLTIQRTQQEDSAVYLCASSPNREAFFGQGTRLTVV.

V and J are TRBV14 and TRBJ2-2; D remains ambiguous. Deletions cut 3 bases from V and 2 bases from J, with 16 bases between. The CDR3 is made up of 17 amino acids. Germline-derived CDR1 and CDR2 are SGHDN and FVKESK. The CDR3 DNA follows: TGTGCCAGCAGCCACGTGGTCCAGTCGTTTAACACCGGGGAGCTGTTTTTT. It is translated as CASSHVVQSFNTGELFF.

This chain links TRBV30 with TRBJ2-5; 15 bases agree with TRBD2. The CDR3 length is 14 residues. V lost 8 bases, J lost 5 bases, and 6 bases stayed unmatched. From germline, CDR1 is GTSNPN and CDR2 SVGIG (reference sequence). CDR3 coding DNA: TGTGCCCGGACTAGCGGGAGGGCGGAGGAGACCCAGTACTTC. This codes for CARTSGRAEETQYF. Full variable domain (missing parts from reference TRBV30 and TRBJ2-5): SQTIHQWPATLVQPVGSPLSLECTVEGTSNPNLYWYRQAAGRGLQLLFYSVGIGQISSEVPQNLSASRPQDRQFILSSKKLLLSDSGFYLCARTSGRAEETQYFGPGTRLLVL.

V usage is TRBV9 and J usage is TRBJ2-1; 8 bases fit TRBD2. V lost 4 bases and J lost 6; bases outside the gene matches: 3. The CDR3 extends over 13 amino acids. Germline CDR1 and CDR2: SGDLS and YYNGEE. The CDR3 is CASSLGTSNEQFF. The CDR3 DNA reads as TGTGCCAGCAGCCTAGGGACTAGCAATGAGCAGTTCTTC.

V gene TRBV7-9 combines with J gene TRBJ2-1; a weak D match, TRBD2 (5 bases). Germline CDR1 and CDR2: SEHNR and FQNEAQ (reference sequence). V was shortened by 5 bases and J by 2 bases, with 13 bases between the two germline ends. CDR3 length: 15 amino acids. The CDR3 here is CASSLGIRAYNEQFF. In DNA, the CDR3 is TGTGCCAGCAGCCTCGGGATTAGGGCCTACAATGAGCAGTTCTTC.

This clone was observed once. The chain uses TRBV6-1 and TRBJ2-7; TRBD1 agrees at 10 bases. Germline V CDR1 and CDR2: MNHNS, SASEGT. With V trimmed by 5 bases and J by 3 bases, 4 bases remained unmatched. CDR3 length: 14 residues. The CDR3 DNA is TGTGCCAGCAGTCACCGGACAGGGGGCTACGAGCAGTACTTC. Amino acid sequence: CASSHRTGGYEQYF.

This rearrangement joins TRBV27 to TRBJ2-5, with 7 bases lining up with TRBD2. The CDR3 has 14 amino acids. J lost 5 bases, V lost 2 bases, and 5 bases had no gene match. CDR1 and CDR2 (germline): MNHEY, SMNVEV (reference sequence). The CDR3 coding sequence is TGTGCCAGCAGTTTAGCGGGAGATCCCGAGACCCAGTACTTC. Protein product: CASSLAGDPETQYF.

The V gene is TRBV19, the J gene TRBJ2-2; 15 bases agree with TRBD2. The V and J ends lost 7 bases and 5 bases, in that order; junction bases with no gene match: 11. The CDR3 runs to 18 residues. In germline, CDR1 is LNHDA, CDR2 SQIVND (reference sequence). CDR3 coding DNA: TGTGCCAGTACCAAGTTGGGACTAGCGGGAGGATGGACCGGGGAGCTGTTTTTT. This translates into CASTKLGLAGGWTGELFF.

The chain is built from TRBV11-2 and TRBJ1-2, with 8 bases identical to TRBD1. The ends lost 5 bases at V and 8 bases at J; junction bases unmatched: 13. The CDR3 sequence is 15 residues long. CDR1 SGHAT and CDR2 FQNNGV come from the germline V gene. For the CDR3, the DNA is TGTGCCAGCAGCCATTTCAGGGGGCTAGAGGGAGGCTACACCTTC. Its translation: CASSHFRGLEGGYTF.

V and J are TRBV19 and TRBJ1-1; weak D call: TRBD1 (6 bases). The germline V gene has CDR1 LNHDA and CDR2 SQIVND (reference sequence). The CDR3 consists of 16 residues. V lost 2 bases to trimming and J lost 0 bases, with 13 bases between them. The DNA of the CDR3 is TGTGCCAGTAGTATAATGGGGGACATCGTGAACACTGAAGCTTTCTTT. It yields the protein CASSIMGDIVNTEAFF.

The CDR3, as DNA: TGTGCCAGCAGTGATCTGGAACTAGCGGGAGGGCCCCGGTGGGAGACCCAGTACTTC. It codes for CASSDLELAGGPRWETQYF. The rearrangement joins TRBV2 to TRBJ2-5, with TRBD2 identical over 13 bases. The CDR3 extends over 19 amino acids. The V gene end was trimmed by 3 bases and the J gene end by 5 bases; junction bases not matched to a gene: 15. CDR1 is SNHLY, CDR2 FYNNEI, per germline.